The 31 T cell receptor beta chains presented below share a single source sample, sequenced in a study of shared clonotypes between healthy human individuals (dated by TCRdb to the early 2020s). For the CD8 naive samples, CD45RO-negative cells were positively selected for CCR7, yielding a CD45RA+CCR7+ population from which TemRA cells were excluded. The library was generated by the immunoSEQ multiplex PCR assay. In its TCRdb copy, this immuneACCESS table keeps in-frame sequences only and misses some clones. Where compared with another copy, unresolved V genes explain less than half of these, and the others have no known cause. The sample table contains about 2 million clones; only one count was recorded for approximately 94% of them. Of the sample, less than 1.5% is held by the ten largest clones. Input material: naive CD8+ T cells sorted from blood. The sample's cell subset or site, from its label and the paper: CD45RA+CCR7+. The receptors were sampled from a man aged 18 to 30 in good health.

The chain links TRBV13 to TRBJ2-7; D possibly corresponds to TRBD1 (6 bases). This CDR3 spans 12 amino acids. The V end lost 8 bases, the J end lost 6 bases, and 14 bases lay between the germline ends. Looked up from germline, CDR1 is PRHDT and CDR2 is FYEKMQ (reference sequence). CDR3 DNA sequence: TGTGCCAGCCTTCTCGGGACATCCGAGCAGTACTTC. Its protein is CASLLGTSEQYF.

The CDR3 reads CASSYGQGVNEKLFF. CDR3 in DNA: TGTGCCAGCAGTTACGGGCAGGGGGTTAATGAAAAACTGTTTTTT. The rearrangement links TRBV6-5 to TRBJ1-4, with 7 positions matching TRBD1. J lost 4 bases, V lost 2 bases, and 4 bases had no gene match. Germline CDR1 and CDR2: MNHEY and SVGAGI. The CDR3 is 15 amino acids.

The chain joins TRBV28 to TRBJ1-2; 11 bases align to TRBD1. Germline CDR1 MDHEN, CDR2 SYDVKM. The CDR3 runs to 15 residues. V lost 2 bases to trimming and J lost 7 bases; unmatched junction nucleotides: 6. As DNA, the CDR3 is TGTGCCAGCAGTTTAGTAGGACAGGGGGCGGGTGGCTACACCTTC. It specifies CASSLVGQGAGGYTF.

For this clone: Distinct nucleotide sequences in the sample also encode this CDR3. This chain uses TRBV6-5 with TRBJ1-5, with unresolved D. The V gene lost 0 bases and the J gene lost 2 bases, with 8 bases spanning the gap. This CDR3 is 15 amino acids long. Germline loops: CDR1 MNHEY, CDR2 SVGAGI. CDR3 bases: TGTGCCAGCAGTTACTCCCCCGAGGGCAATCAGCCCCAGCATTTT. Encoded protein: CASSYSPEGNQPQHF.

This clone has a handful of counts. The chain uses TRBV15 and TRBJ1-5; D uncertain. The V and J ends lost 8 bases and 0 bases respectively, with 8 bases between them. Germline assignment: CDR1 LNHNV and CDR2 YYDKDF (reference sequence). The CDR3 sequence is 13 residues long. CDR3 region: CATGVFSNQPQHF. The CDR3 coding sequence is TGTGCCACCGGGGTATTTAGCAATCAGCCCCAGCATTTT.

The chain has TRBV15 and TRBJ1-1; D not certain. Trimming stripped 0 bases from V and 0 bases from J, with 11 bases between. Germline CDR1 is LNHNV and CDR2 is YYDKDF (reference sequence). The CDR3 loop spans 16 amino acids. CDR3 DNA: TGTGCCACCAGCAGAGATTGGAACAGCCTGAACACTGAAGCTTTCTTT. This codes for CATSRDWNSLNTEAFF.

The rearrangement joins TRBV19 to TRBJ1-6; 7 nucleotides match TRBD1. CDR3 length equals 15 residues. V lost 5 bases and J lost 8; bases outside the gene matches: 9. Looked up from germline, CDR1 is LNHDA and CDR2 is SQIVND (reference sequence). CDR3 DNA sequence: TGTGCCAGTAGTCTCGGAGAGGGGGCTTATTCACCCCTCCACTTT. Translation: CASSLGEGAYSPLHF.

About this clone itself: Other DNA sequences in the sample encode the same CDR3. The chain joins TRBV9 to TRBJ2-1; tentative D call: TRBD2 (6 bases). Germline V gives CDR1 SGDLS, CDR2 YYNGEE. V lost 3 bases, J lost 2 bases, and 6 bases lay in between. CDR3 length equals 13 residues. The CDR3, as DNA: TGTGCCAGCAGCGGGGGGGCCTACAATGAGCAGTTCTTC. It codes for CASSGGAYNEQFF. Full variable domain (remainder filled in from reference TRBV9 and TRBJ2-1): DSGVTQTPKHLITATGQRVTLRCSPRSGDLSVYWYQQSLDQGLQFLIQYYNGEERAKGNILERFSAQQFPDLHSELNLSSLELGDSALYFCASSGGAYNEQFFGPGTRLTVL.

This clone was seen more than once but under ten times. The chain links TRBV29-1 to TRBJ2-1; D is tentatively TRBD1 or TRBD2 (5 bases each). The ends were cut back, 2 bases at V and 8 bases at J, with 16 bases in the middle. Germline V gene data show CDR1 as SQVTM and CDR2 as ANQGSEA. This CDR3 comprises 14 residues. CDR3 nucleotides: TGCAGCGTTGAATCGGCAGGGACCGTCGATGAGCAGTTCTTC. As protein: CSVESAGTVDEQFF.

The chain couples TRBV2 to TRBJ1-5; 8 nucleotides align to TRBD1. Germline loops: CDR1 SNHLY, CDR2 FYNNEI. The CDR3 sequence is 17 residues long. V gave up 3 bases and J gave up 4 bases; unmatched junction bases: 11. As DNA, the CDR3 is TGTGCCAGCAGTGAGTTCTCAGGGGGCTTGTGGAATCAGCCCCAGCATTTT. Translated: CASSEFSGGLWNQPQHF.

CDR3 sequence (DNA): TGTGCCAGCAATAACTGGGACAGGGAATACGAGCAGTACTTC. Encoded protein: CASNNWDREYEQYF. The gene calls are TRBV2 and TRBJ2-7, with TRBD1 matching over 9 bases. Trimming took 7 bases from V and 4 from J; bases not matched to a gene: 8. CDR3 length: 14 amino acids. Germline CDR1 and CDR2: SNHLY and FYNNEI.

A single count supports this clone. The chain couples TRBV6-5 to TRBJ2-7, with a possible D match to TRBD1 (5 bases). Trimming left V 2 bases short and J 2 bases short, with 13 bases between. The CDR3 contains 15 residues. CDR1 MNHEY and CDR2 SVGAGI come from the germline V gene. CDR3 residues: CASSYMSRGPYEQYF. The CDR3 DNA reads as TGTGCCAGCAGTTACATGTCTAGGGGCCCCTACGAGCAGTACTTC.

The chain joins TRBV27 to TRBJ1-6, with TRBD1 matching 7 bases. The germline V gene encodes CDR1 MNHEY and CDR2 SMNVEV (reference sequence). The CDR3 has 19 residues. With 0 bases clipped from V and 3 bases from J, the junction kept 11 bases outside the gene matches. The CDR3, as DNA: TGTGCCAGCAGTTTATCTTGGCAGGGGGAAGATCTCTATAATTCACCCCTCCACTTT. Protein sequence: CASSLSWQGEDLYNSPLHF.

For this clone: At the DNA level, this CDR3 is encoded by other sequences in the same sample as well. The V and J genes are TRBV7-9 and TRBJ2-7, with D maybe TRBD1 (5 bases). CDR3 length: 12 amino acids. V lost 1 base and J 6 bases, leaving 7 bases between the germline ends. CDR1 is SEHNR, CDR2 FQNEAQ, per germline (reference sequence). CDR3 amino acids: CASSLDRLEQYF. The DNA of the CDR3 is TGTGCCAGCAGCTTAGACAGGCTCGAGCAGTACTTC.

A note on this clone: Other DNA sequences within the sample encode an identical CDR3. This chain connects TRBV4-1 to TRBJ2-7, with 10 bases that match TRBD2. Germline CDR1 is MGHRA and CDR2 is YSYEKL. V shed 1 base and J 3 bases; nucleotides not matched to a gene: 3. The CDR3 runs to 15 residues. For the CDR3, the DNA is TGCGCCAGCAGCCAAGGAGCTAGCGGGGGCTACGAGCAGTACTTC. Its translation is CASSQGASGGYEQYF.

This clone was detected only once. The gene calls are TRBV4-1 and TRBJ1-5; D gene unclear. This CDR3 is 15 amino acids long. The ends were cut back, 0 bases at V and 4 bases at J, with 10 bases in the middle. Per the germline V gene, CDR1 is MGHRA and CDR2 is YSYEKL. The CDR3 DNA reads TGCGCCAGCAGCCAAGACCTGTTCGAAAATCAGCCCCAGCATTTT. It yields the protein CASSQDLFENQPQHF.

CDR3 loop: CASSSGGVYEKLFF. The CDR3 DNA follows: TGTGCCAGCAGCTCAGGGGGCGTATATGAAAAACTGTTTTTT. The chain combines TRBV4-2 with TRBJ1-4; 8 bases align to TRBD1. V trimming: 5 bases; J trimming: 6 bases; junction bases outside the gene matches: 5. The CDR3 covers 14 residues. CDR1 and CDR2 (germline): LGHNA, YNFKEQ.

The J gene is TRBJ1-5, the V gene TRBV27; D unresolved. Germline V gene lookup returns CDR1 MNHEY and CDR2 SMNVEV (reference sequence). V was clipped by 4 bases and J by 5 bases, with 9 bases between them. The CDR3 sequence is 13 residues long. In DNA form, the CDR3 reads TGTGCCAGCAGTTCGTGGGGATATCAGCCCCAGCATTTT. Translation gives CASSSWGYQPQHF.

This clone occurred a few times. The chain recombines TRBV5-4 with TRBJ2-1, with 10 nucleotides matching TRBD2. The V gene's germline CDR1 is SGHNT and CDR2 YYREEE (reference sequence). The V segment lost 4 bases and the J segment 5 bases; nucleotides outside the gene matches: 6. The CDR3 contains 15 residues. The CDR3 here is CASSIAGGHNNEQFF. CDR3 sequence (DNA): TGTGCCAGCAGCATAGCGGGAGGCCATAACAATGAGCAGTTCTTC.

V usage is TRBV6-6 and J usage is TRBJ2-7; D call uncertain. V lost 10 bases and J 0 bases, leaving 13 bases between the germline ends. Germline loops: CDR1 MNHNY, CDR2 SVGAGI (reference sequence). CDR3 size: 13 residues. This chain's CDR3 is CATAFLNSYEQYF. The CDR3 DNA follows: TGTGCCACAGCGTTCTTAAACTCCTACGAGCAGTACTTC.

The chain combines TRBV6-5 with TRBJ2-5, with TRBD2 matching over 13 bases. The germline gives CDR1 MNHEY, CDR2 SVGAGI. V was pared by 5 bases and J by 5 bases, with 5 bases of the junction left unmatched. This CDR3 is built from 15 residues. CDR3: CASSVLAGGHETQYF. The CDR3 nucleotides are TGTGCCAGCAGTGTACTAGCGGGGGGGCATGAGACCCAGTACTTC.

The V call is TRBV5-1, the J call TRBJ2-7, with D possibly being TRBD2 (5 bases). This CDR3 comprises 13 residues. The V end was cut by 4 bases, the J end by 2 bases, with 10 bases between. In germline, CDR1 is SGHRS, CDR2 YFSETQ. The DNA for the CDR3 is TGCGCCAGCAGCGCCGGGGTGGCCTACGAGCAGTACTTC. Its translation is CASSAGVAYEQYF.

V is TRBV5-6 and J is TRBJ2-7, with a possible D match to TRBD1 (6 bases). CDR1 is SGHDT and CDR2 is YYEEEE in the germline V gene. CDR3 length: 16 amino acids. The V and J ends lost 0 bases and 2 bases respectively, with 15 bases between them. CDR3 protein: CASSLGQGIAAYEQYF. The DNA for the CDR3 is TGTGCCAGCAGCTTGGGGCAGGGGATCGCGGCCTACGAGCAGTACTTC.

This chain joins TRBV6-1 and TRBJ2-7, with a weak D call TRBD2 (6 bases). Germline CDR1 MNHNS, CDR2 SASEGT. Trimming removed 4 bases at V and 2 bases at J, with 15 bases between. This CDR3 contains 15 residues. The CDR3 DNA reads as TGTGCCAGCAGTGCACTAGCTATTCCTACCTACGAGCAGTACTTC. As protein: CASSALAIPTYEQYF.

This chain links TRBV27 with TRBJ2-7; the D gene is possibly TRBD1 (5 bases). In germline, CDR1 is MNHEY, CDR2 SMNVEV (reference sequence). V was clipped by 3 bases and J by 6 bases, with 9 bases between them. This CDR3 has 12 residues. The CDR3 protein is CASSFSGLEQYF. The CDR3, as DNA: TGTGCCAGCAGTTTTTCAGGGCTCGAGCAGTACTTC.

The J gene is TRBJ2-1, the V gene TRBV30; 10 nucleotides match TRBD2. Germline V gene sequence: CDR1 GTSNPN, CDR2 SVGIG (reference sequence). V lost 0 bases to trimming and J lost 3 bases; unmatched junction nucleotides: 5. The CDR3 runs to 16 residues. The CDR3 DNA reads TGTGCCTGGAGTGTATCACTAGCGGGGATCTACAATGAGCAGTTCTTC. It is translated as CAWSVSLAGIYNEQFF. The full variable domain, rest sourced from reference TRBV30 and TRBJ2-1, is SQTIHQWPATLVQPVGSPLSLECTVEGTSNPNLYWYRQAAGRGLQLLFYSVGIGQISSEVPQNLSASRPQDRQFILSSKKLLLSDSGFYLCAWSVSLAGIYNEQFFGPGTRLTVL.

V and J are TRBV6-1 and TRBJ2-1; 8 bases map to TRBD2. With 6 bases clipped from V and 5 bases from J, the junction kept 9 bases outside the gene matches. This CDR3 is 15 amino acids long. Germline-derived CDR1 and CDR2 are MNHNS and SASEGT. The CDR3 reads CASSRLAGGDNEQFF. CDR3 in DNA: TGTGCCAGCAGCCGGTTGGCGGGGGGCGACAATGAGCAGTTCTTC.

The sample holds a few counts of this clone. Different DNA sequences within this sample yield the same CDR3. This chain joins TRBV9 and TRBJ1-3; weak D call: TRBD1 (5 bases). V lost 0 bases and J lost 0, with 7 bases in between. This CDR3 has 15 amino acids. Germline V CDR1 and CDR2: SGDLS, YYNGEE. The CDR3: CASSVGQSSGNTIYF. CDR3 nucleotide sequence: TGTGCCAGCAGCGTAGGACAGAGCTCTGGAAACACCATATATTTT.

This clone was detected only once. Other DNA sequences of this sample code for an identical CDR3. In DNA, the CDR3 is TGTGCCAGCAGCGTAGTCCTGGGTGAGCAGTTCTTC. Amino acid sequence: CASSVVLGEQFF. This sequence joins TRBV9 and TRBJ2-1, with D hard to call. The CDR3 is 12 amino acids. The germline gives CDR1 SGDLS, CDR2 YYNGEE. The germline V and J ends were trimmed by 0 bases and 9 bases, with 7 bases remaining between them.

This chain connects TRBV19 to TRBJ2-5, with a weak D call TRBD1 (6 bases). Germline CDR1 reads LNHDA; CDR2 reads SQIVND (reference sequence). The CDR3 is made up of 15 amino acids. V lost 3 bases and J 4 bases, leaving 15 bases between the germline ends. CDR3 sequence: CASSIVTGFLETQYF. The CDR3 DNA sequence: TGTGCCAGTAGTATCGTTACAGGGTTTTTAGAGACCCAGTACTTC.

The chain couples TRBV27 to TRBJ2-7; 10 bases line up with TRBD2. With 6 bases clipped from V and 4 bases from J, the junction kept 6 bases outside the gene matches. The CDR3 covers 14 residues. Germline CDR1 reads MNHEY; CDR2 reads SMNVEV (reference sequence). The CDR3 reads CASRSSGSSYEQYF. CDR3 in DNA: TGTGCCAGCAGGTCTAGCGGGAGTTCATACGAGCAGTACTTC.